The sequence of this T cell receptor beta chain was determined in a study of siplizumab effects on memory and regulatory T cells. There are 14 residues in the CDR3. Germline loops: CDR1 MNHEY, CDR2 SVGAGI. Trimming removed 0 bases from V and 7 bases from J, with 12 bases in between. The protocol was immunoSEQ multiplex PCR, while the TCRdb copy is restricted to in-frame clones and leaves out a portion. The table has 90,000 to 95,000 clones, more than 95% seen once. The chain joins TRBV6-5 to TRBJ1-1, with a weak D call TRBD1 (5 bases). Sequenced material: naive CD4+ T cells sorted from blood. The sequence derives from a human donor in good health. DNA for the CDR3: TGTGCCAGCAGTTACTCGAGGGGACGGAGTGAAGCTTTCTTT. Residues: CASSYSRGRSEAFF.